This TCR beta chain is drawn from a study of monozygotic twins with inflammatory bowel disease. Study conclusions and caveats: Discrimination among different T cell subtypes was not achievable. The study supported no single strong signal or clonotype linked to IBD. Twins with IBD had fewer clonotypes in common with others than healthy twins, particularly during disease activity.

Using the 5' RACE reads, TCRdb records one entry per CDR3 protein without DNA. This sample's table reports more than 85,000 distinct CDR3 sequences. Researchers collected 2 to 2.5 ml of blood per donor. For this clonotype: The antigen remains unidentified.

CDR1 SGHRS and CDR2 YFSETQ come from the germline V gene. This CDR3 is built from 14 residues. The genes are TRBV5-1 and TRBJ2-3. Sample: blood. This receptor was taken from a human donor with ulcerative colitis or Crohn's disease, or a healthy co-twin of an affected twin (not recorded which). CDR3 in amino acids: CASSLAGVPDTQYF.